Following are 27 T cell receptor beta chains from one sample sequenced in a study of blood T cells in healthy people across ages. It was with a sample-barcoded 5' primer and a J-beta primer mix that a second PCR of roughly 7 to 12 cycles was run. TCRdb analysed the 5' RACE reads with MiXCR anew, one entry per CDR3 protein. The sample shows hundreds of thousands of distinct CDR3 sequences, 22% of them seen only once. Sequencing was done on a sample of blood. These receptor sequences come from an older man in good health.

The rearrangement uses TRBV27 and TRBJ1-6; perhaps TRBD1 as D (6 bases). This CDR3 contains 16 residues. CDR1 and CDR2 (germline): MNHEY, SMNVEV (reference sequence). Deletions cut 1 base from V and 8 bases from J, with 15 bases between. The CDR3 DNA sequence: TGTGCCAGCAGTTTATTTTGGGGGCCGGGGCATTCACCCCTCCACTTT. Amino acid sequence: CASSLFWGPGHSPLHF.

This chain uses TRBV5-1 with TRBJ1-1; D is ambiguous. Germline V gives CDR1 SGHRS, CDR2 YFSETQ. This CDR3 spans 14 amino acids. Trimming took off 2 bases at V and 0 bases at J, with 8 bases between the two ends. The CDR3 sequence is CASSFAAMNTEAFF. The CDR3 bases are TGCGCCAGCAGCTTCGCGGCCATGAACACTGAAGCTTTCTTT.

The chain couples TRBV20-1 to TRBJ2-3, with 7 positions matching TRBD2. The CDR3 runs to 13 residues. In germline, CDR1 is DFQATT, CDR2 SNEGSKA (reference sequence). Trimming removed 4 bases from V and 2 bases from J; junction bases left unmatched: 3. The CDR3, as DNA: TGCAGTGCTACTAGCGGCAACACAGATACGCAGTATTTT. Its translation is CSATSGNTDTQYF.

The table lists this clonotype with a few counts. The chain combines TRBV6-1 with TRBJ2-7; D may be TRBD1 (6 bases). The CDR3 contains 15 residues. Per germline, CDR1 MNHNS and CDR2 SASEGT. The V and J ends lost 1 base and 2 bases respectively, with 12 bases between them. The CDR3, as DNA: TGTGCCAGCAGTGAAGGGGGGACAAGAGCCTACGAGCAGTACTTC. It codes for CASSEGGTRAYEQYF.

This clonotype was seen only a few times. The J gene is TRBJ2-3, the V gene TRBV20-1; perhaps TRBD2 as D (6 bases). The CDR3 is 13 amino acids. CDR1 is DFQATT and CDR2 is SNEGSKA in the germline V gene (reference sequence). CDR3 in amino acids: CKSEGSFPDTQYF. In nucleotides, the CDR3 is TGCAAATCGGAGGGGAGTTTCCCAGATACGCAGTATTTT.

This clonotype has more than one count but fewer than ten. This chain links TRBV28 with TRBJ1-3; 7 bases match TRBD1. Trimming at V came to 7 bases and at J to 2 bases, leaving 5 bases not matched to a gene. CDR1 is MDHEN and CDR2 is SYDVKM in the germline V gene. This CDR3 is 14 amino acids long. The CDR3 region is CASTPGTAGNTIYF. The CDR3 coding sequence is TGTGCCAGCACCCCCGGGACAGCTGGAAACACCATATATTTT. The full variable domain, completed using reference TRBV28 and TRBJ1-3, is DVKVTQSSRYLVKRTGEKVFLECVQDMDHENMFWYRQDPGLGLRLIYFSYDVKMKEKGDIPEGYSVSREKKERFSLILESASTNQTSMYLCASTPGTAGNTIYFGEGSWLTVV.

In its sample, this clonotype was seen a few times. The chain has TRBV15 and TRBJ1-1, with 8 bases that match TRBD1. The V gene end was trimmed by 1 base and the J gene end by 0 bases; junction bases not matched to a gene: 4. CDR3 length: 16 amino acids. Germline loops: CDR1 LNHNV, CDR2 YYDKDF (reference sequence). The CDR3 is CATSRGQGFVNTEAFF. Here the CDR3 DNA reads TGTGCCACCAGCAGAGGACAGGGGTTTGTGAACACTGAAGCTTTCTTT.

The rearrangement joins TRBV20-1 to TRBJ2-3; no reliable D call. CDR3 length equals 13 residues. The V gene lost 6 bases and the J gene lost 8 bases, with 18 bases spanning the gap. Germline CDR1 reads DFQATT; CDR2 reads SNEGSKA (reference sequence). CDR3 protein: CSARSLPSSTQYF. As DNA, the CDR3 is TGCAGTGCCAGATCCCTCCCGTCGTCTACGCAGTATTTT.

This clonotype was found a few times. V is TRBV11-2 and J is TRBJ1-1, with a weak D call TRBD1 (6 bases). Trimming took off 4 bases at V and 0 bases at J, with 15 bases between the two ends. The V gene's germline CDR1 is SGHAT and CDR2 FQNNGV. This CDR3 comprises 16 residues. The CDR3 region is CASSYQTGGLNTEAFF. The CDR3 DNA is TGTGCCAGCAGCTACCAGACAGGAGGGTTGAACACTGAAGCTTTCTTT.

This clonotype was seen a few times. The rearrangement joins TRBV3-1 to TRBJ2-7; the D gene could be TRBD1 or TRBD2 (6 bases each). V lost 9 bases, J lost 2 bases, and 26 bases lay in between. The CDR3 is made up of 17 amino acids. CDR1 is LGHDT and CDR2 is YNNKEL in the germline V gene (reference sequence). CDR3 in amino acids: CASRSSRLGGRAYEQYF. DNA for the CDR3: TGTGCCAGTAGAAGTAGTCGCCTAGGGGGGCGAGCCTACGAGCAGTACTTC.

This clonotype has a handful of counts. V and J are TRBV10-3 and TRBJ1-1; the D is unclear. CDR1 is ENHRY, CDR2 SYGVKD, per germline. The CDR3 has 14 residues. Trimming pared 6 bases from V and 0 bases from J, leaving 11 bases between. CDR3 region: CAIRVSFMNTEAFF. For the CDR3, the DNA is TGTGCCATCAGGGTGTCATTCATGAACACTGAAGCTTTCTTT.

On this clonotype itself: The junction departs from the called germline gene at one end, perhaps through a read error. The rearrangement links TRBV6-6 to TRBJ2-4; no firm D call. In germline, CDR1 is MNHNY, CDR2 SVGAGI (reference sequence). This CDR3 has 18 amino acids. CDR3 nucleotide sequence: TGTACCAGCAGTTACTCGGGCAGGAACCTAGGGGCCAAAAACATTCAGTACTTC. Translation gives CTSSYSGRNLGAKNIQYF.

This clonotype was counted only a few times. The chain couples TRBV7-9 to TRBJ1-2; D gene unclear. The CDR3 runs to 15 residues. Germline CDR1 is SEHNR and CDR2 is FQNEAQ (reference sequence). Trimming shortened V by 1 base and J by 8 bases, and 17 bases separated the two germline ends. The CDR3 nucleotides read TGTGCCAGCAGCTTAGAAGTCCGGCCCTTTATGGGCTACACCTTC. Encoded protein: CASSLEVRPFMGYTF.

The chain has TRBV20-1 and TRBJ2-3; 9 positions match TRBD2. The germline V gene encodes CDR1 DFQATT and CDR2 SNEGSKA (reference sequence). CDR3 length: 14 amino acids. V shed 6 bases, J shed 6 bases, and the junction held 10 bases outside the gene matches. The CDR3 region is CSARLAEHGDTQYF. The CDR3 DNA is TGCAGTGCAAGACTAGCGGAGCACGGGGATACGCAGTATTTT.

In this sample, this clonotype turned up many times. The CDR3 spells CSVKTHFDGDTIYF. In DNA form, the CDR3 reads TGCAGCGTCAAGACCCATTTCGACGGGGACACCATATATTTT. V usage is TRBV29-1 and J usage is TRBJ1-3; no definite D call. The CDR3 consists of 14 residues. Germline V gene lookup returns CDR1 SQVTM and CDR2 ANQGSEA. The V end lost 6 bases, the J end lost 8 bases, and 20 bases lay between the germline ends.

The chain uses TRBV13 and TRBJ2-7, with D possibly being TRBD2 (6 bases). TRBJ2-1 matches the DNA end more closely, so the J call is doubtful. Germline lookup yields CDR1 PRHDT and CDR2 FYEKMQ (reference sequence). The CDR3 is made up of 14 amino acids. In nucleotides, the CDR3 is TGTGCCAGCAGCGACGCGGGGAGGAGCAATGAGCAGTTCTTC. Its protein is CASSDAGRSNEQFF.

The table lists this clonotype with a few counts. The rearrangement links TRBV12-3 or TRBV12-4 to TRBJ2-7; 9 bases match TRBD2. The J call may be wrong; the DNA end is better matched by TRBJ2-1. The CDR3 loop spans 16 amino acids. CDR3 residues: CASSLFGGGAINEQFF. Written as DNA, the CDR3 is TGTGCCAGCAGTTTATTCGGCGGGGGGGCCATAAATGAGCAGTTCTTC.

This sequence joins TRBV11-3 and TRBJ2-3, with D perhaps matching TRBD1 (6 bases). Germline V gene lookup returns CDR1 SGHNT and CDR2 YENEEA. The CDR3 runs to 13 residues. Between the trimmed V and J ends, which lost 1 base and 13 bases, there was a span of 15 bases. CDR3 sequence: CASSLGGTGTEYF. DNA of the CDR3: TGTGCCAGCAGCTTAGGGGGAACAGGGACCGAGTATTTT.

This chain joins TRBV18 and TRBJ1-1, with 12 bases fitting TRBD1. The length of the CDR3 is 14 residues. Germline loops: CDR1 KGHSH, CDR2 LQKENI. Trimming removed 7 bases from V and 5 bases from J; junction bases left unmatched: 5. CDR3 in DNA: TGTGCCAGCTTGGGACAGGGGGCAGGGACTGAAGCTTTCTTT. It translates to CASLGQGAGTEAFF.

The chain combines TRBV4-3 with TRBJ2-7; tentative D call: TRBD2 (6 bases). The DNA end favors TRBJ2-1, so the J call may be wrong. Germline CDR1 is LGHNA and CDR2 is YSLEER. This CDR3 region has 18 residues. The CDR3, as DNA: TGCGCCAGCAGCCTCGCTCCGTCGGCGGGATCAGGCTACAATGAGCAGTTCTTC. Translating gives CASSLAPSAGSGYNEQFF.

The chain carries TRBV9 and TRBJ2-3; 7 nucleotides align to TRBD2. CDR3 length equals 14 residues. J gave up 2 bases and V 1 base, and 1 base lay outside the gene matches. The germline V gene encodes CDR1 SGDLS and CDR2 YYNGEE. CDR3 residues: CASSVTSATDTQYF. For the CDR3, the DNA is TGTGCCAGCAGCGTAACTAGCGCCACAGATACGCAGTATTTT.

With respect to this clonotype: The junction departs from germline at one end; a sequencing error may be responsible. The V and J genes are TRBV5-1 and TRBJ1-4; 8 positions agree with TRBD1. The CDR3 runs 17 residues. Germline V gene data show CDR1 as SGHRS and CDR2 as YFSETQ. The chain's CDR3 is CVSSSGTGPATNEKLFF. The CDR3 nucleotides read TGCGTCAGCAGCTCTGGGACAGGACCTGCAACTAATGAAAAACTGTTTTTT.

The chain couples TRBV20-1 to TRBJ1-4, with D perhaps matching TRBD1 (5 bases). In germline, CDR1 is DFQATT, CDR2 SNEGSKA (reference sequence). With 5 bases removed from V and 9 bases from J, the gap between germline ends came to 16 bases. This CDR3 contains 13 residues. The CDR3 reads CSALGGYIQKLFF. The CDR3 nucleotides are TGCAGTGCTTTGGGGGGATACATTCAAAAACTGTTTTTT.

This chain joins TRBV5-1 and TRBJ1-3; unclear D gene. CDR3 length equals 14 residues. V was shortened by 5 bases and J by 0 bases, with 9 bases between the two germline ends. CDR1 and CDR2 from the germline V gene are SGHRS and YFSETQ. CDR3 in amino acids: CASRPDNSGNTIYF. The CDR3 DNA sequence: TGCGCCAGCAGACCTGACAACTCTGGAAACACCATATATTTT.

This rearrangement joins TRBV2 to TRBJ2-1; D unclear. CDR1 is SNHLY, CDR2 FYNNEI, per germline. V was clipped by 2 bases and J by 8 bases, with 13 bases between them. CDR3 length: 14 residues. DNA of the CDR3: TGTGCCAGCAGTGAACTGGGGATGGAAGATGAGCAGTTCTTC. Translated: CASSELGMEDEQFF.

The gene calls are TRBV29-1 and TRBJ2-3, with TRBD2 matching over 14 bases. This CDR3 has 15 residues. Germline V lookup: CDR1 SQVTM, CDR2 ANQGSEA. The V and J ends lost 6 bases and 4 bases, in that order; junction bases with no gene match: 6. In DNA form, the CDR3 reads TGCAGCGTGACTAGCGGGGGGGCCTTGGCAGATACGCAGTATTTT. Protein product: CSVTSGGALADTQYF.

This clonotype was seen a handful of times. J is TRBJ2-1 and V is TRBV12-3 or TRBV12-4; unclear D gene. This CDR3 region has 15 residues. Trimming pared 6 bases from V and 0 bases from J, leaving 12 bases between. CDR3: CASSLSRNSYNEQFF. In DNA form, the CDR3 reads TGTGCCAGCAGCTTATCCCGGAACTCCTACAATGAGCAGTTCTTC.